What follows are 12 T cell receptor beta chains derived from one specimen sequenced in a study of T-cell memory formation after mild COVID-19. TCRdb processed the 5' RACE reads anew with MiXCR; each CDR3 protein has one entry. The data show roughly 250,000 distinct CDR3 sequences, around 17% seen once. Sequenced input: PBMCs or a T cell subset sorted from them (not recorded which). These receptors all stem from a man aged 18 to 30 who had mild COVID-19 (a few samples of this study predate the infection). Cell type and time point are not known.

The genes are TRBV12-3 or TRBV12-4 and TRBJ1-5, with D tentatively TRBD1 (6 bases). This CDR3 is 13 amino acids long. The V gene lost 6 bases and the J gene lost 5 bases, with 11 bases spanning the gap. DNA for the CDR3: TGTGCCAGCAGCCGGGACAAGTATCAGCCCCAGCATTTT. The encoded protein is CASSRDKYQPQHF.

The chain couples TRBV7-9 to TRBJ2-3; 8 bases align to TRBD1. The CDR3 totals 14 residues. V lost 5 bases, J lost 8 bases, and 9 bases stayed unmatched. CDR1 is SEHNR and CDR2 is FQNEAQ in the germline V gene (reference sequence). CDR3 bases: TGTGCCAGCAGCCCGGGACAGGCTTTGGGTACGCAGTATTTT. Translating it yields CASSPGQALGTQYF.

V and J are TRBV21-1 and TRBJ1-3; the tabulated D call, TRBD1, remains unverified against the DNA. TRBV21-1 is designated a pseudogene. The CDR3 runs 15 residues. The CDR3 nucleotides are TGTGCCAGCAGCCCCTCTCCCCTCGGTGGAAACACCATATATTTT. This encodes CASSPSPLGGNTIYF.

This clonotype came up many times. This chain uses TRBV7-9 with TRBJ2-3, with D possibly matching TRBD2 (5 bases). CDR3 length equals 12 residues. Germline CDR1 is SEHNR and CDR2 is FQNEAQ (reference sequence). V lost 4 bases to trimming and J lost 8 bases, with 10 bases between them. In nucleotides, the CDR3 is TGTGCCAGCAGCTCGCTTGAGGGTACGCAGTATTTT. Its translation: CASSSLEGTQYF.

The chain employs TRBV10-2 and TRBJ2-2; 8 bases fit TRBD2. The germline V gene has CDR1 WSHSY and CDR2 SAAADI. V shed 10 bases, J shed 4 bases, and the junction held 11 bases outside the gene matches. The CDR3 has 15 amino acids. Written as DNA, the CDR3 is TGCGCCATACTTCCTACGGGGGGGAGCACCGGGGAGCTGTTTTTT. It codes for CAILPTGGSTGELFF.

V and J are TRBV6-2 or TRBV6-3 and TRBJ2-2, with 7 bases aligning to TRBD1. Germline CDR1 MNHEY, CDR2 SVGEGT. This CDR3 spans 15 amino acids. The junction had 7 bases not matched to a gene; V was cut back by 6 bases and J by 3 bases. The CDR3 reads CASRGDSRYTGELFF. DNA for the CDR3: TGTGCCAGCAGAGGGGACAGTCGATACACCGGGGAGCTGTTTTTT.

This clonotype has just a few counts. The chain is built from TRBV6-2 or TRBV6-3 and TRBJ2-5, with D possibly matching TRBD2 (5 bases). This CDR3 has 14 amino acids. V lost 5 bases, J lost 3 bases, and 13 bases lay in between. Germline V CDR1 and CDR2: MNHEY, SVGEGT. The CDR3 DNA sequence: TGTGCCAGCAGTACCCAGACCGGGGAAGAGACCCAGTACTTC. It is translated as CASSTQTGEETQYF.

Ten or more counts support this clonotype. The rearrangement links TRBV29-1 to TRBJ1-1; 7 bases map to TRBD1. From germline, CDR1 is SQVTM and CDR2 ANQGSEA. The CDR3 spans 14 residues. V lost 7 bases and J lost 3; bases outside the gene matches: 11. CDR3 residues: CSARRGLAYTEAFF. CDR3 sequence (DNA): TGCAGCGCTCGTAGGGGGCTAGCGTACACTGAAGCTTTCTTT.

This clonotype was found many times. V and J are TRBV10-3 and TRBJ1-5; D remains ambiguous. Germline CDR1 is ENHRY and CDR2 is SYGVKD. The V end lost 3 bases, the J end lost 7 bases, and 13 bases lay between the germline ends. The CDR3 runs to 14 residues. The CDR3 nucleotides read TGTGCCATCAGTGACCGGCAGGACGGGCAGCCCCAGCATTTT. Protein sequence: CAISDRQDGQPQHF.

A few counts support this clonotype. CDR3 nucleotide sequence: TGTGCCAGCAGCTCAACTAGCGGGAGAACCAATGAGCAGTTCTTC. The encoded protein is CASSSTSGRTNEQFF. This chain links TRBV7-6 with TRBJ2-1, with 11 bases matching TRBD2. CDR3 length: 15 residues. Trimming cost V 4 bases and J 6 bases; bases outside gene matches: 5. Germline values: CDR1 SGHVS, CDR2 FNYEAQ.

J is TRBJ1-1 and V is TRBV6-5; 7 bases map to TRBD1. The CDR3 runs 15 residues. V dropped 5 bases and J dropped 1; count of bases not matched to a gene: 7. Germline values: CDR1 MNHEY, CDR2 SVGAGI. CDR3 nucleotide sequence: TGTGCCAGCAGTCGAAGCGGGACAGCGAACACTGAAGCTTTCTTT. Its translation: CASSRSGTANTEAFF.

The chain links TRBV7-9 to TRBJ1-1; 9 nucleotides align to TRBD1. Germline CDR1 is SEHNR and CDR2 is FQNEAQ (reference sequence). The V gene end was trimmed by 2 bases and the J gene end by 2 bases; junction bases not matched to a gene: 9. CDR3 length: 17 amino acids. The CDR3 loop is CASSLSKTGGLNTEAFF. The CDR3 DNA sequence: TGTGCCAGCAGCTTATCAAAGACAGGGGGTTTAAACACTGAAGCTTTCTTT. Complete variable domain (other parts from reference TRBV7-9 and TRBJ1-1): DTGVSQNPRHKITKRGQNVTFRCDPISEHNRLYWYRQTLGQGPEFLTYFQNEAQLEKSRLLSDRFSAERPKGSFSTLEIQRTEQGDSAMYLCASSLSKTGGLNTEAFFGQGTRLTVV.